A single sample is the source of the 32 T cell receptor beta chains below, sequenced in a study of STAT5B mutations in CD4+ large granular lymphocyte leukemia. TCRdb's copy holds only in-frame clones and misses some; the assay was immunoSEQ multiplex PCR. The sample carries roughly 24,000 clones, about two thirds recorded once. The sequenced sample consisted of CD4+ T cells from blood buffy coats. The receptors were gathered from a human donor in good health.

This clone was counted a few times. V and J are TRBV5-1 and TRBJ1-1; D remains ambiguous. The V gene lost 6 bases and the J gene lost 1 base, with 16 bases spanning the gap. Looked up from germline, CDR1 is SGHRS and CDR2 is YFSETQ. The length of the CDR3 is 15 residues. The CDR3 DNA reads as TGCGCCAGCAACGGGGTTACTCCGGGGAACACTGAAGCTTTCTTT. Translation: CASNGVTPGNTEAFF.

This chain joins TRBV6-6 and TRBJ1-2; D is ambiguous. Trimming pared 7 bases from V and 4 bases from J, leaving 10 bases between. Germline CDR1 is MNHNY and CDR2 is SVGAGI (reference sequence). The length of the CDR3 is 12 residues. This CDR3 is CASTWEGYGYTF. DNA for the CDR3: TGTGCCAGCACCTGGGAGGGCTATGGCTACACCTTC.

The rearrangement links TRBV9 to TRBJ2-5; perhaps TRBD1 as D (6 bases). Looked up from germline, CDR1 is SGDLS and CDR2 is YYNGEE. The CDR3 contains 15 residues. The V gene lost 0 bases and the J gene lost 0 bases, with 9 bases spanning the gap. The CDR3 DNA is TGTGCCAGCAGCGTAGGGACAGCGTACCAAGAGACCCAGTACTTC. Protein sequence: CASSVGTAYQETQYF.

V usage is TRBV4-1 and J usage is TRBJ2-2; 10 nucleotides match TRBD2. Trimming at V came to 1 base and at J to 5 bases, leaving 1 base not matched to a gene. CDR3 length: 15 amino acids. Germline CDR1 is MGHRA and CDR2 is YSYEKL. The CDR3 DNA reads TGCGCCAGCAGCCAAGGACTAGCGGGTACCGGGGAGCTGTTTTTT. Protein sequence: CASSQGLAGTGELFF.

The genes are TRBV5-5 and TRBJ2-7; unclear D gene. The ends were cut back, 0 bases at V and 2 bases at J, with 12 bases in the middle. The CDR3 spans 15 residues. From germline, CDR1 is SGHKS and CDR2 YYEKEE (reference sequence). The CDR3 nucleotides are TGTGCCAGCAGCTTGGTGTCAGGCGGAACCTACGAGCAGTACTTC. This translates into CASSLVSGGTYEQYF.

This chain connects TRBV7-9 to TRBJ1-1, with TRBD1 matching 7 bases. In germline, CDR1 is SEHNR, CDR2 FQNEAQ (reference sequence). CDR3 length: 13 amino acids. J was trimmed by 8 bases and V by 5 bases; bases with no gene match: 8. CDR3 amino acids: CASSPGQYPEAFF. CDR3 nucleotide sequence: TGTGCCAGCAGCCCGGGACAGTATCCAGAAGCTTTCTTT.

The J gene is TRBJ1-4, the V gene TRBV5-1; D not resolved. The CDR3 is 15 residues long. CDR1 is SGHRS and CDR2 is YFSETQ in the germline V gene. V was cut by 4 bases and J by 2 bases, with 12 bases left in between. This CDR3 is CASSGSGGTNEKLFF. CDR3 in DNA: TGCGCCAGCAGCGGGTCGGGAGGCACTAATGAAAAACTGTTTTTT.

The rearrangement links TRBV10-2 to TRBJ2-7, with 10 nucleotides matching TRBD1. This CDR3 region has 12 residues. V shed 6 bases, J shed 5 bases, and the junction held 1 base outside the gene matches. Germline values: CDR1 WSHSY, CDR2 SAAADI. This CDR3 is CASRTGGHEQYF. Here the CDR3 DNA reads TGCGCCAGCAGGACAGGGGGCCACGAGCAGTACTTC.

The CDR3 loop is CASSARTMPDTQYF. The CDR3 coding sequence is TGTGCCAGCAGCGCGCGAACAATGCCAGATACGCAGTATTTT. J is TRBJ2-3 and V is TRBV9; D not certain. Germline loops: CDR1 SGDLS, CDR2 YYNGEE. Trimming stripped 3 bases from V and 4 bases from J, with 12 bases between. CDR3 length equals 14 residues.

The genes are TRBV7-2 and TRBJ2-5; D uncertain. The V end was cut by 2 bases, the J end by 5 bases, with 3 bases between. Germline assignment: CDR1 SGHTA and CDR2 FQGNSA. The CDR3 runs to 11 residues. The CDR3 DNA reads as TGTGCCAGCAGCTTAATGGAGACCCAGTACTTC. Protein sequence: CASSLMETQYF.

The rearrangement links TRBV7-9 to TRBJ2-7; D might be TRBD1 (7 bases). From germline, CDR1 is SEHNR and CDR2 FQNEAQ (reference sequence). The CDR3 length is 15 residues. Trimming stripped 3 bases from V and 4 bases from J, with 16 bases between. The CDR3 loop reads CASSFGGAGGYEQYF. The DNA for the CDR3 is TGTGCCAGCAGCTTCGGAGGGGCAGGGGGGTACGAGCAGTACTTC.

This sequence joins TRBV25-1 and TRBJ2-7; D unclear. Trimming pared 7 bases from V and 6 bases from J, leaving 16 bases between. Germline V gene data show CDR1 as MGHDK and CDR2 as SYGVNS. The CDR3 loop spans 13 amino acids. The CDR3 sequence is CASMLLVFCEQYF. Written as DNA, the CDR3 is TGTGCCAGCATGTTGCTAGTTTTCTGCGAGCAGTACTTC.

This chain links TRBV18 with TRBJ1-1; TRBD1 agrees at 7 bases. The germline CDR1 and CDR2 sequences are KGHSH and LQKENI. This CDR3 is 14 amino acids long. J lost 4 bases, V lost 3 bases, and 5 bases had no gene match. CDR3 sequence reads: CASSPGAGGTEAFF. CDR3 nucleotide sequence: TGTGCCAGCTCACCGGGGGCAGGGGGCACTGAAGCTTTCTTT.

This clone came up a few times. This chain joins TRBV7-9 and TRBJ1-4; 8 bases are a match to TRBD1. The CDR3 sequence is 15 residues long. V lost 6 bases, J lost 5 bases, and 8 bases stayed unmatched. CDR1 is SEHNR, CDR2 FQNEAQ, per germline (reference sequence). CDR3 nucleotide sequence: TGTGCCAGCAGACCTAACAGGGGGGTAAATGAAAAACTGTTTTTT. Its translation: CASRPNRGVNEKLFF.

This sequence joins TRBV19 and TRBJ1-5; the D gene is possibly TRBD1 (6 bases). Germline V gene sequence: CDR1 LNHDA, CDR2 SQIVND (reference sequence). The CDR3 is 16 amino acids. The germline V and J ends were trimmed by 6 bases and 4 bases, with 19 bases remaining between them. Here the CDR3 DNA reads TGTGCCAGTAGCCTTCGGCCAGGGGAGGGAAATCAGCCCCAGCATTTT. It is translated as CASSLRPGEGNQPQHF. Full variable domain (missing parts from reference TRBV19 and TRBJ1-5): DGGITQSPKYLFRKEGQNVTLSCEQNLNHDAMYWYRQDPGQGLRLIYYSQIVNDFQKGDIAEGYSVSREKKESFPLTVTSAQKNPTAFYLCASSLRPGEGNQPQHFGDGTRLSIL.

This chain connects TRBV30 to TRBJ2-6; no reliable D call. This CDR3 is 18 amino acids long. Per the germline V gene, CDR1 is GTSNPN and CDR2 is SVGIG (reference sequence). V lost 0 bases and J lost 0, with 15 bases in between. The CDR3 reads CAWSVLRTYSSGANVLTF. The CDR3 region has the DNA TGTGCCTGGAGTGTACTACGGACCTACTCCTCTGGGGCCAACGTCCTGACTTTC. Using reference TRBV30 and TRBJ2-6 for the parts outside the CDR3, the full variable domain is SQTIHQWPATLVQPVGSPLSLECTVEGTSNPNLYWYRQAAGRGLQLLFYSVGIGQISSEVPQNLSASRPQDRQFILSSKKLLLSDSGFYLCAWSVLRTYSSGANVLTFGAGSRLTVL.

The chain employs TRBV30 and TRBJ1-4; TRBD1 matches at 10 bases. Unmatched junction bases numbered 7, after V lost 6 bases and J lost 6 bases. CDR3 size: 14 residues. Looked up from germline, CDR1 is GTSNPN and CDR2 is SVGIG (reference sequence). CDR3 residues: CACGTGTGDEKLFF. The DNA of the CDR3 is TGTGCCTGCGGCACCGGGACAGGGGATGAAAAACTGTTTTTT.

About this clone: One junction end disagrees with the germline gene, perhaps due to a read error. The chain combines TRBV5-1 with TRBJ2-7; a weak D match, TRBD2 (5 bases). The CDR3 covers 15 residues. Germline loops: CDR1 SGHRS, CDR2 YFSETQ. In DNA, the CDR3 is TGCGCCAGCAGCCCTAGTAGGGTCCCCTACGACCGAGCGGCCTTC. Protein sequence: CASSPSRVPYDRAAF.

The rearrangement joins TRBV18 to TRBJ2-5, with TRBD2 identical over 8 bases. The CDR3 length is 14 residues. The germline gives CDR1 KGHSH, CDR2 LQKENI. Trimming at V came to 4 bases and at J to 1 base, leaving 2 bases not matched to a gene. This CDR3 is CASSLGLAQETQYF. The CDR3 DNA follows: TGTGCCAGCTCACTTGGACTAGCCCAAGAGACCCAGTACTTC.

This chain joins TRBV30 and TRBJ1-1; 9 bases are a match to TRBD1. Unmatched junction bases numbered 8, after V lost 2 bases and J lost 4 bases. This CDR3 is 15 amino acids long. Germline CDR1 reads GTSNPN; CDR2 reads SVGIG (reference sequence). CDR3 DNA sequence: TGTGCCTGGAGTAGGTGGAGGACAGGGGCCACTGAAGCTTTCTTT. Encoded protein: CAWSRWRTGATEAFF.

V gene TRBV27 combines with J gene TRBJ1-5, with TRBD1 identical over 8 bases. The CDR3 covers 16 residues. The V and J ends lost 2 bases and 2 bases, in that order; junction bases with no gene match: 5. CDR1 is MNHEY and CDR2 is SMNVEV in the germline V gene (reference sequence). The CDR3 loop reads CASSLGTGGGNQPQHF. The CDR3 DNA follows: TGTGCCAGCAGTTTAGGCACAGGGGGTGGCAATCAGCCCCAGCATTTT.

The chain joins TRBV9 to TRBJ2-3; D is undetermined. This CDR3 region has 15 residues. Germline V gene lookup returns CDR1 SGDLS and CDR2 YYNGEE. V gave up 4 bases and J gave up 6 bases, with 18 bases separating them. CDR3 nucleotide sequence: TGTGCCAGCAGCCCCCCGGTATGGCAGTCCGATACGCAGTATTTT. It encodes CASSPPVWQSDTQYF.

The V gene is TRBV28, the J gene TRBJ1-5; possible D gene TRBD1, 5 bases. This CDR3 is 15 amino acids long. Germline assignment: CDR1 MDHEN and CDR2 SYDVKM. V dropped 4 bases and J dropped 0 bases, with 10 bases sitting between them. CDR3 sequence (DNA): TGTGCCAGCAGTTCCTCTGGGGGTAGCAATCAGCCCCAGCATTTT. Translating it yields CASSSSGGSNQPQHF.

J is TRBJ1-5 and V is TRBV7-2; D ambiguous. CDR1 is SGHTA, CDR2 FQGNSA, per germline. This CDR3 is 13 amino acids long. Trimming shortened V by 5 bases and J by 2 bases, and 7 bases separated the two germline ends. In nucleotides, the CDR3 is TGTGCCAGCAGCCCCGACCGCAATCAGCCCCAGCATTTT. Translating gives CASSPDRNQPQHF.

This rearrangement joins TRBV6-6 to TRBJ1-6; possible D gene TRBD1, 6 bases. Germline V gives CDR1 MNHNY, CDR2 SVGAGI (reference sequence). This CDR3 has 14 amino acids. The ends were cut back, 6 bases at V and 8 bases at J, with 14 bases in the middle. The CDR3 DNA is TGTGCCAGCAGACCACAGGGTAGGGATTCACCCCTCCACTTT. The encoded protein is CASRPQGRDSPLHF.

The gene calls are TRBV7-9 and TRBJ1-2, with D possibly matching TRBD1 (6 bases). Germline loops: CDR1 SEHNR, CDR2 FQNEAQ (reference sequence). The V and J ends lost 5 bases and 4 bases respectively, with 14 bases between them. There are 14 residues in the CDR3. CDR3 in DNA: TGTGCCAGCAGCCCGTGGGACATCGGCTATGGCTACACCTTC. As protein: CASSPWDIGYGYTF.

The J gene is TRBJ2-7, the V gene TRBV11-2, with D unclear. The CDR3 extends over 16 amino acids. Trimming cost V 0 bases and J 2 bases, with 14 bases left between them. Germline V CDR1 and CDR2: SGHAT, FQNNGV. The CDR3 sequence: CASSLDLASGAYEQYF. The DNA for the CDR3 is TGTGCCAGCAGCTTAGATCTCGCGAGTGGGGCCTACGAGCAGTACTTC.

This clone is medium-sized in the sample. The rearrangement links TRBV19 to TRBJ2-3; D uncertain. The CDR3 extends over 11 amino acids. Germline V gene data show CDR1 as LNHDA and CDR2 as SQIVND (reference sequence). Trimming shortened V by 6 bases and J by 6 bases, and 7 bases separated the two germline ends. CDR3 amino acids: CASSSPDTQYF. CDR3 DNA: TGTGCCAGTAGCTCCCCGGATACGCAGTATTTT. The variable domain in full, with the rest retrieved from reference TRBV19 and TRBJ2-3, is DGGITQSPKYLFRKEGQNVTLSCEQNLNHDAMYWYRQDPGQGLRLIYYSQIVNDFQKGDIAEGYSVSREKKESFPLTVTSAQKNPTAFYLCASSSPDTQYFGPGTRLTVL.

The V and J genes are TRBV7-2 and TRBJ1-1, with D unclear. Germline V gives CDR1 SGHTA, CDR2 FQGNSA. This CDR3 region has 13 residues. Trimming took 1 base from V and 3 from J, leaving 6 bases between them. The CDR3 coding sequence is TGTGCCAGCAGCTTAGGGCAGTACACTGAAGCTTTCTTT. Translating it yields CASSLGQYTEAFF. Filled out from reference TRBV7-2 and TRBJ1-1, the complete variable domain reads GAGVSQSPSNKVTEKGKDVELRCDPISGHTALYWYRQSLGQGLEFLIYFQGNSAPDKSGLPSDRFSAERTGGSVSTLTIQRTQQEDSAVYLCASSLGQYTEAFFGQGTRLTVV.

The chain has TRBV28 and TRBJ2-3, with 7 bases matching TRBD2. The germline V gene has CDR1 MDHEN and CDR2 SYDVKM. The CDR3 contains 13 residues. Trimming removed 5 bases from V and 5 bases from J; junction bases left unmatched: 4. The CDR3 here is CASSRGGGDTQYF. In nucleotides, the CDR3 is TGTGCCAGCAGTCGCGGGGGAGGAGATACGCAGTATTTT.

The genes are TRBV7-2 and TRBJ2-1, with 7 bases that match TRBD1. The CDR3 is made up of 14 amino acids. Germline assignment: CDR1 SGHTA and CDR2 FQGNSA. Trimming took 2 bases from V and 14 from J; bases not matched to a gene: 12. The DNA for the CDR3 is TGTGCCAGCAGCTTACAATCCGAGGGGGCCAAGGAGTTCTTC. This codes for CASSLQSEGAKEFF.

The CDR3 loop is CSVETYPPNTEAFF. Here the CDR3 DNA reads TGCAGCGTTGAGACCTATCCTCCGAACACTGAAGCTTTCTTT. The chain combines TRBV29-1 with TRBJ1-1; D not resolved. This CDR3 is built from 14 residues. The germline V and J ends were trimmed by 3 bases and 1 base, with 12 bases remaining between them. The germline gives CDR1 SQVTM, CDR2 ANQGSEA.